The present TCR beta chain was sequenced within a study of blood T cell repertoires in COVID-19. Authors' processing steps: Counts of nucleated cells, estimated from reference gene primer amplification, were obtained. Clones were read by immunoSEQ multiplex PCR, and TCRdb kept only the in-frame ones, dropping some. That table supplies the V and J calls and clone size; D and trimming were determined from the DNA. The table includes around 500,000 clones, 85% to 90% detected once. The V and J ends lost 5 bases and 5 bases, in that order; junction bases with no gene match: 6. CDR1 MNHEY and CDR2 SVGEGT come from the germline V gene. The CDR3 has 14 amino acids.

This chain joins TRBV6-2 or TRBV6-3 and TRBJ1-1; 9 bases are shared with TRBD1. Sequencing was carried out using PBMCs or T cells enriched from blood (not recorded which). The receptor's source is a woman in her thirties or forties who had recovered from COVID-19. The CDR3 is CASSAWTGVTEAFF. CDR3 nucleotide sequence: TGTGCCAGCAGTGCATGGACAGGGGTAACTGAAGCTTTCTTT.